The source of this T cell receptor (beta chain) is a study of breast tumors, draining lymph nodes, adjacent tissues. Study outcomes and limitations: Tumor and nontumor repertoires were significantly more similar in luminal-like than in basal-like breast cancer. Findings are consistent with lymph node origin and intratumoral expansion of most tumor T cells. Tumor repertoires ranked between lymph nodes and nontumor tissue in diversity, with V and J gene preferences.

This clonotype was counted a single time. Its antigen is undetermined. Samples came from axillary lymph nodes draining the breast cancer. Using its own MiXCR run on the multiplex PCR reads, TCRdb lists one record per CDR3 protein. The top ten clones hold about 1% of a sample with under 350,000 distinct CDR3 sequences, 30% of them seen once. From germline, CDR1 is DFQATT and CDR2 SNEGSKA (reference sequence). This CDR3 has 14 residues. Germline trimming cut 6 bases from V and 1 base from J; bases unmatched to any gene: 8. This clonotype was obtained from a female donor with breast cancer. Some clones in this sample may be carry-over from other donors' samples. Specimen: axillary lymph node tissue. This chain links TRBV20-1 with TRBJ2-5, with 7 nucleotides matching TRBD1. The CDR3 loop is CSARLGQLQETQYF. DNA of the CDR3: TGCAGTGCCCGCTTGGGACAGCTCCAAGAGACCCAGTACTTC.